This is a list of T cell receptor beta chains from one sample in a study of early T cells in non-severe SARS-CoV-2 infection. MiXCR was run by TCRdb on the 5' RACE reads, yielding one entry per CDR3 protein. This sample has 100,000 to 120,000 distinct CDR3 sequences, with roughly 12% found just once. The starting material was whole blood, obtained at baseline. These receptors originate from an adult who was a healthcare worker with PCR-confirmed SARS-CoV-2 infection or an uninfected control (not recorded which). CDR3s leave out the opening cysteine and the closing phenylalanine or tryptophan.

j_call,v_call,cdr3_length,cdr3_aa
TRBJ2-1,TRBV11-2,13,ASTAPAAPYNEQF
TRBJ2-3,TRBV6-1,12,ATLDRVSTDTQY
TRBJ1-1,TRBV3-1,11,ASRIGPNTEAF
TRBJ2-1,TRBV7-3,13,ASSLQSVSYNEQF
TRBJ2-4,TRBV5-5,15,ASSSRAEGLAKNIQY
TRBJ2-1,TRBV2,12,ASRVTSLDNEQF
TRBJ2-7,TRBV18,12,ASSPGLQTYEQY
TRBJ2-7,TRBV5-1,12,ASRDPSGSYEQY
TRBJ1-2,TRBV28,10,ASSPGSYGYT
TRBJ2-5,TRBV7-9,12,ASSSIGTEETQY
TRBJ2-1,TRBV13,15,ASSIRLAGGPYNEQF
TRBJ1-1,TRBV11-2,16,ASSLDDGAGWIYTEAF
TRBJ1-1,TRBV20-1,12,SARDDGLNTEAF
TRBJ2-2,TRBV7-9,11,ASSLRPTGELF
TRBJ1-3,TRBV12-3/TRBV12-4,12,ASSHRQVGNTIY
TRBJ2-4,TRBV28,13,ASSLQDRIKNIQY
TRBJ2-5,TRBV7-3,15,ASSAEHRDRQQETQY
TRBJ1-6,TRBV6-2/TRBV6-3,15,ASSYIQGPSYNSPLH